This entry features one TCR beta chain sequence. Noted treatment: approximately 18 received Ad26.COV2.S at low or high dose, single or two shots; about 5 received placebo; per-sample allocation not given. Each sample was drawn 63 days after the first injection (of vaccine or placebo). Built on an Ad26 vector, the vaccine expressed Wuhan-strain SARS-CoV-2 spike. This sample is part of a study of Ad26.COV2.S vaccination and SARS-CoV-2 variants. About the research overall: Donor participated within the Ad26.COV2.S arm of the COV1001 trial.

J gave up 7 bases and V 3 bases, and 18 bases lay outside the gene matches. There are 17 residues in the CDR3. Germline-derived CDR1 and CDR2 are SGHRS and YFSETQ. Sequenced by immunoSEQ multiplex PCR; TCRdb stores in-frame clones only, minus some. The data contain a few hundred thousand clones, over 75% of them singletons. This receptor was taken from a person aged 18 to 65 who received the Ad26.COV2.S COVID-19 vaccine or a placebo. The V and J genes are TRBV5-1 and TRBJ2-5, with 7 bases that match TRBD2. Material: peripheral blood, obtained in a trial of Ad26.COV2.S vaccine versus placebo. This chain's CDR3 is CASSSPGGGSVQGTQYF. CDR3 in DNA: TGCGCCAGCAGCTCTCCGGGGGGAGGGTCTGTTCAGGGGACCCAGTACTTC. The full variable domain, in which reference TRBV5-1 and TRBJ2-5 provide the parts outside the CDR3, is KAGVTQTPRYLIKTRGQQVTLSCSPISGHRSVSWYQQTPGQGLQFLFEYFSETQRNKGNFPGRFSGRQFSNSRSEMNVSTLELGDSALYLCASSSPGGGSVQGTQYFGPGTRLLVL.